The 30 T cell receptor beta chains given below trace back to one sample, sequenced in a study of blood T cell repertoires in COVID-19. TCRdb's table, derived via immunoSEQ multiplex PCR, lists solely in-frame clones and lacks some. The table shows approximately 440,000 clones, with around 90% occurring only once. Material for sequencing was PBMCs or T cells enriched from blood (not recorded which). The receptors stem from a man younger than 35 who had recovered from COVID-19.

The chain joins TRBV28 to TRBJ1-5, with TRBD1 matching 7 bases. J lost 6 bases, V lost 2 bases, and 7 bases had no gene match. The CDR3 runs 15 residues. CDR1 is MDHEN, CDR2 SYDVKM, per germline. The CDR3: CASSLGQGVGQPQHF. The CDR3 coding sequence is TGTGCCAGCAGTTTAGGGCAGGGGGTTGGTCAGCCCCAGCATTTT.

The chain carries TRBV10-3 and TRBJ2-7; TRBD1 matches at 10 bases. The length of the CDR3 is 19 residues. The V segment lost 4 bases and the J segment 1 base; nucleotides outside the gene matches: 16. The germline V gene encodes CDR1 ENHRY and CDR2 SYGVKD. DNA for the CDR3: TGTGCCATCAGTGGGGGTCCCCCGAGGCTGGGACAGGGGTCCTACGAGCAGTACTTC. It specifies CAISGGPPRLGQGSYEQYF.

CDR3 in DNA: TGTGCCAGCAGCCGAGTAGCAGGGAATCTGAACACTGAAGCTTTCTTT. This codes for CASSRVAGNLNTEAFF. The V gene is TRBV14, the J gene TRBJ1-1, with D tentatively TRBD1 (5 bases). V shed 4 bases and J shed 0 bases, with 15 bases lying between them. CDR3 length: 16 amino acids. The germline V gene has CDR1 SGHDN and CDR2 FVKESK.

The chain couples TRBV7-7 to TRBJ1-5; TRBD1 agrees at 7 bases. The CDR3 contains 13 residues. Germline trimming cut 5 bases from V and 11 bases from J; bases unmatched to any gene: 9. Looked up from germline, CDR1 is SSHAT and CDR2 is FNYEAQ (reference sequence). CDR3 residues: CASSTNPQGAQHF. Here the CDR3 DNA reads TGTGCCAGCAGCACCAACCCCCAGGGGGCCCAGCATTTT.

CDR3 amino acids: CASSSGLARQYF. DNA for the CDR3: TGTGCCAGCAGTTCCGGACTAGCACGGCAGTACTTC. The chain employs TRBV7-2 and TRBJ2-7; 8 nucleotides align to TRBD2. Germline V gene data show CDR1 as SGHTA and CDR2 as FQGNSA. V was pared by 6 bases and J by 9 bases, with 7 bases of the junction left unmatched. The length of the CDR3 is 12 residues.

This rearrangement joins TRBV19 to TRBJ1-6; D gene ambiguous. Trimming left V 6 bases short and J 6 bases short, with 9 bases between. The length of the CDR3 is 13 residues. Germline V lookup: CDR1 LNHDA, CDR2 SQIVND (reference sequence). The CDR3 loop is CASSPGGNSPLHF. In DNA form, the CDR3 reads TGTGCCAGTAGCCCGGGAGGTAATTCACCCCTCCACTTT.

The CDR3 DNA reads as TGTGCCATCAGAACAGACCAATTTGGTGGCTACACCTTC. Translating gives CAIRTDQFGGYTF. The V gene is TRBV10-3, the J gene TRBJ1-2; D is uncertain. The germline V gene encodes CDR1 ENHRY and CDR2 SYGVKD. The CDR3 loop spans 13 amino acids. The ends were cut back, 6 bases at V and 7 bases at J, with 15 bases in the middle.

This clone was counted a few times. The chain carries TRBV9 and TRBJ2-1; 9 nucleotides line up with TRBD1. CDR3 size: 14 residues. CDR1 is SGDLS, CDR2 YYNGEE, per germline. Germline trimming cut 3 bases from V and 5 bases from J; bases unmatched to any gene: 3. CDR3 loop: CASSGDRVHNEQFF. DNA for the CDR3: TGTGCCAGCAGCGGGGACAGGGTCCACAATGAGCAGTTCTTC.

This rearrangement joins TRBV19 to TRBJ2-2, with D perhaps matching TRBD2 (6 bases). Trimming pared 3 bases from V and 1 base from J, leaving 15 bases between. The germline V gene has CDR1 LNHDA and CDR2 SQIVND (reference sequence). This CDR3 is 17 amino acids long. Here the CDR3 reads CASSIGELAENTGELFF. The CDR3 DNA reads TGTGCCAGTAGTATTGGTGAACTAGCAGAGAACACCGGGGAGCTGTTTTTT.

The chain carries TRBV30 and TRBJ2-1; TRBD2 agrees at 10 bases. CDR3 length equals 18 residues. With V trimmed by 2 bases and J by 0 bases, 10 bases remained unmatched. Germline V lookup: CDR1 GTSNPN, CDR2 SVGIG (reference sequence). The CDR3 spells CAWSKFRTSGVSYNEQFF. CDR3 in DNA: TGTGCCTGGAGTAAATTCAGGACTAGCGGAGTCTCCTACAATGAGCAGTTCTTC.

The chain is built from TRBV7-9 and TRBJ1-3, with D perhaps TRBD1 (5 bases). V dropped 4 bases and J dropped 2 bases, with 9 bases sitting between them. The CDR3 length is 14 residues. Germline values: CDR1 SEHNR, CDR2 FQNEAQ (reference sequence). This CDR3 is CASSSTGAGNTIYF. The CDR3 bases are TGTGCCAGCAGCTCTACGGGGGCTGGAAACACCATATATTTT.

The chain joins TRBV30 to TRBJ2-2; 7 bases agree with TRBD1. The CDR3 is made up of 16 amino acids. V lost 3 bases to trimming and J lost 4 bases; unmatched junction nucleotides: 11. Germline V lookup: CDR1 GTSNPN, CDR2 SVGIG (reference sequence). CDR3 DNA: TGTGCCTGGAGCTCTTTTGGGACAGCGACCACCGGGGAGCTGTTTTTT. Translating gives CAWSSFGTATTGELFF.

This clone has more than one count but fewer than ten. DNA for the CDR3: TGTGCCAGCAGTGAAGGGGCTAGCGGGAGTAATGAGCAGTTCTTC. This encodes CASSEGASGSNEQFF. V usage is TRBV6-1 and J usage is TRBJ2-1, with 10 bases lining up with TRBD2. The germline V gene has CDR1 MNHNS and CDR2 SASEGT. The CDR3 length is 15 residues. The ends lost 1 base at V and 7 bases at J; junction bases unmatched: 4.

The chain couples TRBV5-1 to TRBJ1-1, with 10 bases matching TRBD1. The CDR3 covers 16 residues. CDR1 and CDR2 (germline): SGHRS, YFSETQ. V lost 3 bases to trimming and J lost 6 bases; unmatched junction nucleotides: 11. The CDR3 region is CASSSRQGALGAEAFF. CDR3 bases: TGCGCCAGCAGCTCGAGACAGGGGGCGCTCGGGGCTGAAGCTTTCTTT. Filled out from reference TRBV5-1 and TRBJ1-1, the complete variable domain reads KAGVTQTPRYLIKTRGQQVTLSCSPISGHRSVSWYQQTPGQGLQFLFEYFSETQRNKGNFPGRFSGRQFSNSRSEMNVSTLELGDSALYLCASSSRQGALGAEAFFGQGTRLTVV.

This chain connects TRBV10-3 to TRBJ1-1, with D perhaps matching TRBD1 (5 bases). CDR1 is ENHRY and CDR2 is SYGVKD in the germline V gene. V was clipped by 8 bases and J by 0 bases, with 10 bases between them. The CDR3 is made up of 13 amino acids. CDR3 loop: CAISDILNTEAFF. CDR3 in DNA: TGTGCCATCTCGGACATCCTGAACACTGAAGCTTTCTTT.

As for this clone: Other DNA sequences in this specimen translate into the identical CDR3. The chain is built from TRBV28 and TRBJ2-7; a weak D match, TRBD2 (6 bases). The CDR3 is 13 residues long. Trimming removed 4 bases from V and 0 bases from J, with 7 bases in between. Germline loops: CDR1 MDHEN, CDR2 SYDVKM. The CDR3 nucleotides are TGTGCCAGCAGTTCCGGGAGCTCCTACGAGCAGTACTTC. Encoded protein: CASSSGSSYEQYF.

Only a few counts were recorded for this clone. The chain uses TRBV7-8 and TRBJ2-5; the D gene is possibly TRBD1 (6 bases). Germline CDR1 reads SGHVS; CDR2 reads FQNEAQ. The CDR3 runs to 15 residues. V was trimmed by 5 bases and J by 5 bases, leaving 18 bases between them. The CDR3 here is CASSPKWTAAETQYF. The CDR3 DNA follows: TGTGCCAGCAGCCCGAAGTGGACAGCGGCCGAGACCCAGTACTTC. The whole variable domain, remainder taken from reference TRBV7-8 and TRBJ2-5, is GAGVSQSPRYKVAKRGQDVALRCDPISGHVSLFWYQQALGQGPEFLTYFQNEAQLDKSGLPSDRFFAERPEGSVSTLKIQRTQQEDSAVYLCASSPKWTAAETQYFGPGTRLLVL.

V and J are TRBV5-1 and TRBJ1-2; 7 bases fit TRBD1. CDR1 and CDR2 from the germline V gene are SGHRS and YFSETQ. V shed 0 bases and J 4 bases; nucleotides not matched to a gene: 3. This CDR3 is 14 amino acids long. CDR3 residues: CASSLGQGFYGYTF. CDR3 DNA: TGCGCCAGCAGCTTGGGACAGGGATTCTATGGCTACACCTTC.

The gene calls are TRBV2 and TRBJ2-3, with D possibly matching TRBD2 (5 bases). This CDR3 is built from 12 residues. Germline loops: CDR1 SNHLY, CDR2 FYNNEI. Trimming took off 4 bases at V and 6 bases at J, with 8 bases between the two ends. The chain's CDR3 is CASSGTRDTQYF. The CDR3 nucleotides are TGTGCCAGCAGTGGGACTCGTGATACGCAGTATTTT.

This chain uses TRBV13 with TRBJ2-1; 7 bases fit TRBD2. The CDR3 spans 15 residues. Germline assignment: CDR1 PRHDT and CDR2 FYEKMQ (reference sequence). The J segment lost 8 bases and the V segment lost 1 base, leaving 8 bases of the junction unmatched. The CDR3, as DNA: TGTGCCAGCAGCTTAGACGGGCGGGAGAGGGATGAGCAGTTCTTC. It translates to CASSLDGRERDEQFF.

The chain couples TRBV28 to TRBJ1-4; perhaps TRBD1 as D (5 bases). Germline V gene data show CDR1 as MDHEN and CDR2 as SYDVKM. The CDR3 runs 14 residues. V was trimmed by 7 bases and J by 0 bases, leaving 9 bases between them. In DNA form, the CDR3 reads TGTGCCAGCATACCAGGGACAACTAATGAAAAACTGTTTTTT. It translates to CASIPGTTNEKLFF. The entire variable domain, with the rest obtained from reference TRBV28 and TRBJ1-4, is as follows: DVKVTQSSRYLVKRTGEKVFLECVQDMDHENMFWYRQDPGLGLRLIYFSYDVKMKEKGDIPEGYSVSREKKERFSLILESASTNQTSMYLCASIPGTTNEKLFFGSGTQLSVL.

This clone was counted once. The CDR3 here is CAWNLSGDEQFF. The DNA for the CDR3 is TGTGCCTGGAACTTATCGGGGGATGAGCAGTTCTTC. This chain links TRBV30 with TRBJ2-1, with a tentative D call TRBD2 (6 bases). The CDR3 is 12 residues long. Between the trimmed V and J ends, which lost 4 bases and 8 bases, there was a span of 12 bases. Germline V CDR1 and CDR2: GTSNPN, SVGIG (reference sequence).

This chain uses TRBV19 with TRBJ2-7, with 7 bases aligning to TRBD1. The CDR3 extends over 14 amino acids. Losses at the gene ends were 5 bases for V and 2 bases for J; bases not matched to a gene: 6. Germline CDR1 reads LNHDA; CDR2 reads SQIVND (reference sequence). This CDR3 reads CASSQWDSPYEQYF. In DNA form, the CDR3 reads TGTGCCAGTAGTCAATGGGACAGCCCCTACGAGCAGTACTTC.

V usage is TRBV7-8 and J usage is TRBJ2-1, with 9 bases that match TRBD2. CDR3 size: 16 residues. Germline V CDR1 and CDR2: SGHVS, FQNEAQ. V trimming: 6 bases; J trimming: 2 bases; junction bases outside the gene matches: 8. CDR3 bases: TGTGCCAGCAGTTGGACTAGCGTTTCTCCCTACAATGAGCAGTTCTTC. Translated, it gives CASSWTSVSPYNEQFF.

The CDR3 here is CASSPASSRASLDTQYF. As DNA, the CDR3 is TGTGCCAGCTCACCAGCTTCGTCCAGGGCGAGCTTAGATACGCAGTATTTT. The chain couples TRBV18 to TRBJ2-3, with D perhaps matching TRBD1 (5 bases). This CDR3 comprises 17 residues. V was cut by 2 bases and J by 5 bases, with 20 bases left in between. The germline CDR1 and CDR2 sequences are KGHSH and LQKENI.

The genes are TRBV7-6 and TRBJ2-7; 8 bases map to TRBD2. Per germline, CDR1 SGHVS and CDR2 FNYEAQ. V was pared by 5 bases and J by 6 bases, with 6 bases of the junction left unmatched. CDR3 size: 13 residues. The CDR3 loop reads CASSLSGSGEQYF. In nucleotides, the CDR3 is TGTGCCAGCAGCCTCAGCGGGAGCGGCGAGCAGTACTTC.

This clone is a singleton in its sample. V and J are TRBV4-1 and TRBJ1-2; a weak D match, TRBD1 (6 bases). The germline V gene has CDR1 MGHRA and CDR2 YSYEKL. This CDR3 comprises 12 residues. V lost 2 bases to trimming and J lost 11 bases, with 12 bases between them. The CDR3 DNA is TGCGCCAGCAGCCAATCAGGGGAAGGGTACACCTTC. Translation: CASSQSGEGYTF.

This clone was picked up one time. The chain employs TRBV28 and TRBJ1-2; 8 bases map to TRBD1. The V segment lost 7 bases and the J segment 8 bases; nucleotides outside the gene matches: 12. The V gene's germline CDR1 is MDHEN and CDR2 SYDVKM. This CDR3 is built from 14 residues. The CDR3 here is CASTTAGGPRGYTF. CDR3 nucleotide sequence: TGTGCCAGCACCACGGCAGGGGGCCCGAGGGGCTACACCTTC.

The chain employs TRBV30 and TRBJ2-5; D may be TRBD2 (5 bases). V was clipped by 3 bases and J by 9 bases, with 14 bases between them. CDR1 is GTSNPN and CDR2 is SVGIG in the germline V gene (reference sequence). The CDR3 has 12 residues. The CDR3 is CAWSPDRGAQYF. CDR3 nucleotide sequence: TGTGCCTGGAGCCCGGACCGGGGAGCCCAGTACTTC.

The DNA of the CDR3 is TGCAGCGTTGCGACAGGGGGTAGCAATCAGCCCCAGCATTTT. Protein: CSVATGGSNQPQHF. The chain couples TRBV29-1 to TRBJ1-5; TRBD1 matches 9 bases. The J segment lost 0 bases and the V segment lost 4 bases, leaving 1 base of the junction unmatched. The CDR3 extends over 14 amino acids. The V gene's germline CDR1 is SQVTM and CDR2 ANQGSEA. Complete variable domain (other parts from reference TRBV29-1 and TRBJ1-5): SAVISQKPSRDICQRGTSLTIQCQVDSQVTMMFWYRQQPGQSLTLIATANQGSEATYESGFVIDKFPISRPNLTFSTLTVSNMSPEDSSIYLCSVATGGSNQPQHFGDGTRLSIL.